This entry lists 22 T cell receptor beta chains sequenced from one sample in a study of cytomegalovirus exposure and HLA in healthy donors. The PCR contained 60 Vbeta and 13 Jbeta primers. Produced via immunoSEQ multiplex PCR; TCRdb's table is partial and in-frame only. The sample holds 150,000 to 190,000 clones, roughly 80% seen once. The specimen sequenced was PBMCs. The receptors stem from a woman aged 50 to 60 in good health and CMV-seropositive.

The gene calls are TRBV2 and TRBJ1-4, with D maybe TRBD1 (5 bases). This CDR3 region has 15 residues. CDR1 and CDR2 from the germline V gene are SNHLY and FYNNEI. V lost 6 bases to trimming and J lost 8 bases, with 19 bases between them. The CDR3 coding sequence is TGTGCCAGCAGAGCTAGGGCCCAGTCAGGGGAAAAACTGTTTTTT. Translated, it gives CASRARAQSGEKLFF.

This sequence joins TRBV7-9 and TRBJ1-1, with TRBD1 matching 7 bases. Germline assignment: CDR1 SEHNR and CDR2 FQNEAQ (reference sequence). The CDR3 is made up of 13 amino acids. With V trimmed by 1 base and J by 7 bases, 3 bases remained unmatched. The CDR3 sequence: CASSLETGREAFF. The CDR3, as DNA: TGTGCCAGCAGCTTAGAGACAGGGCGTGAAGCTTTCTTT.

The chain couples TRBV13 to TRBJ2-2; D remains unclear. CDR1 is PRHDT and CDR2 is FYEKMQ in the germline V gene (reference sequence). V dropped 1 base and J dropped 2 bases, with 8 bases sitting between them. The CDR3 has 15 residues. CDR3 amino acids: CASSLESENTGELFF. CDR3 DNA sequence: TGTGCCAGCAGCTTAGAATCAGAAAACACCGGGGAGCTGTTTTTT.

The rearrangement uses TRBV11-2 and TRBJ2-7; TRBD1 agrees at 9 bases. V lost 3 bases to trimming and J lost 1 base; unmatched junction nucleotides: 10. Germline assignment: CDR1 SGHAT and CDR2 FQNNGV. This CDR3 contains 17 residues. Here the CDR3 DNA reads TGTGCCAGCAGCTTCCCTCGAGTGGGGACAGGGTCCTACGAGCAGTACTTC. This sequence encodes CASSFPRVGTGSYEQYF. Combining the CDR3 with reference TRBV11-2 and TRBJ2-7 gives the whole variable domain EAGVAQSPRYKIIEKRQSVAFWCNPISGHATLYWYQQILGQGPKLLIQFQNNGVVDDSQLPKDRFSAERLKGVDSTLKIQPAKLEDSAVYLCASSFPRVGTGSYEQYFGPGTRLTVT.

The rearrangement uses TRBV30 and TRBJ1-2; possibly TRBD1 for D (5 bases). CDR3 length: 15 residues. With 5 bases removed from V and 0 bases from J, the gap between germline ends came to 16 bases. CDR1 GTSNPN and CDR2 SVGIG come from the germline V gene (reference sequence). In DNA form, the CDR3 reads TGTGCCTGGCTCCCCTCGATGACAGCTAACTATGGCTACACCTTC. It translates to CAWLPSMTANYGYTF.

The chain combines TRBV27 with TRBJ2-1, with TRBD2 matching over 10 bases. The CDR3 runs to 14 residues. The J segment lost 8 bases and the V segment lost 6 bases, leaving 7 bases of the junction unmatched. The V gene's germline CDR1 is MNHEY and CDR2 SMNVEV (reference sequence). The CDR3 protein is CASSPGLASHEQFF. The DNA of the CDR3 is TGTGCCAGCAGCCCGGGACTAGCGTCGCATGAGCAGTTCTTC.

The V and J genes are TRBV29-1 and TRBJ1-2; D perhaps matches TRBD1 (6 bases). This CDR3 has 12 residues. Germline V lookup: CDR1 SQVTM, CDR2 ANQGSEA. V was cut by 5 bases and J by 0 bases, with 7 bases left in between. This chain's CDR3 is CSVRTANYGYTF. The CDR3 DNA sequence: TGCAGCGTTCGGACAGCTAACTATGGCTACACCTTC.

The rearrangement links TRBV9 to TRBJ1-2, with a possible D match to TRBD1 (6 bases). Germline V CDR1 and CDR2: SGDLS, YYNGEE. This CDR3 has 13 residues. Trimming took off 4 bases at V and 2 bases at J, with 9 bases between the two ends. In nucleotides, the CDR3 is TGTGCCAGCAGCTCAGGGGTGAACTATGGCTACACCTTC. Protein: CASSSGVNYGYTF.

The chain is built from TRBV5-1 and TRBJ2-2; perhaps TRBD1 as D (5 bases). Trimming pared 0 bases from V and 5 bases from J, leaving 17 bases between. From germline, CDR1 is SGHRS and CDR2 YFSETQ. The length of the CDR3 is 17 residues. The CDR3 sequence is CASSLGSQGLGTGELFF. CDR3 nucleotides: TGCGCCAGCAGCTTGGGCAGTCAGGGTTTGGGGACCGGGGAGCTGTTTTTT.

The rearrangement joins TRBV6-1 to TRBJ1-1; D gene ambiguous. The germline V gene encodes CDR1 MNHNS and CDR2 SASEGT. V gave up 3 bases and J gave up 4 bases, with 9 bases separating them. The CDR3 extends over 13 amino acids. CDR3 in amino acids: CASSDGRATEAFF. CDR3 in DNA: TGTGCCAGCAGTGACGGTCGTGCCACTGAAGCTTTCTTT.

The chain combines TRBV5-6 with TRBJ2-1, with D uncertain. Germline CDR1 reads SGHDT; CDR2 reads YYEEEE. The CDR3 consists of 11 residues. V shed 4 bases and J shed 5 bases, with 4 bases lying between them. The CDR3 region is CASSGNNEQFF. DNA of the CDR3: TGTGCCAGCAGCGGCAACAATGAGCAGTTCTTC.

This CDR3 is CASSPGLGTGELFF. The CDR3 DNA is TGTGCCAGCAGTCCGGGACTAGGCACCGGGGAGCTGTTTTTT. This rearrangement joins TRBV6-4 to TRBJ2-2; 8 nucleotides align to TRBD2. V shed 5 bases and J 4 bases; nucleotides not matched to a gene: 3. The V gene's germline CDR1 is MRHNA and CDR2 SNTAGT. The CDR3 length is 14 residues.

V and J are TRBV9 and TRBJ2-3, with 9 positions matching TRBD1. Per the germline V gene, CDR1 is SGDLS and CDR2 is YYNGEE. Losses at the gene ends were 3 bases for V and 1 base for J; bases not matched to a gene: 6. This CDR3 has 16 residues. The DNA for the CDR3 is TGTGCCAGCAGCGAAGGGACAGGGTTTGGCACAGATACGCAGTATTTT. Protein: CASSEGTGFGTDTQYF.

This chain connects TRBV27 to TRBJ2-2, with 7 bases aligning to TRBD1. Trimming removed 7 bases from V and 4 bases from J; junction bases left unmatched: 3. The CDR3 consists of 13 residues. Germline V gives CDR1 MNHEY, CDR2 SMNVEV (reference sequence). The DNA of the CDR3 is TGTGCCAGCAACTCAGGGGGCACCGGGGAGCTGTTTTTT. This codes for CASNSGGTGELFF.

A single count supports this clone. V gene TRBV6-1 combines with J gene TRBJ1-6; 10 positions agree with TRBD1. This CDR3 is built from 16 residues. From germline, CDR1 is MNHNS and CDR2 SASEGT. Trimming cost V 4 bases and J 8 bases; bases outside gene matches: 8. CDR3 in amino acids: CASSASQGQGHSPLHF. CDR3 bases: TGTGCCAGCAGTGCTTCCCAGGGACAGGGGCATTCACCCCTCCACTTT.

The genes are TRBV6-6 and TRBJ2-1, with 13 nucleotides matching TRBD2. The germline gives CDR1 MNHNY, CDR2 SVGAGI (reference sequence). This CDR3 is 16 amino acids long. The ends lost 6 bases at V and 8 bases at J; junction bases unmatched: 10. The CDR3: CASSRTTSGGGDEQFF. The CDR3 DNA follows: TGTGCCAGCAGCCGAACCACTAGCGGGGGGGGAGATGAGCAGTTCTTC.

The V gene is TRBV9, the J gene TRBJ2-4; 11 bases align to TRBD1. With 0 bases clipped from V and 0 bases from J, the junction kept 2 bases outside the gene matches. The CDR3 has 17 amino acids. Germline V gene lookup returns CDR1 SGDLS and CDR2 YYNGEE. CDR3 bases: TGTGCCAGCAGCGTAGGGGACAGGGGGGTAGCCAAAAACATTCAGTACTTC. It codes for CASSVGDRGVAKNIQYF.

The chain is built from TRBV7-3 and TRBJ2-1; TRBD2 matches 12 bases. The CDR3 totals 16 residues. J lost 1 base, V lost 5 bases, and 3 bases had no gene match. CDR1 SGHTA and CDR2 FQGTGA come from the germline V gene. This chain's CDR3 is CASSRTSGGSYNEQFF. CDR3 sequence (DNA): TGTGCCAGCAGCCGAACTAGCGGGGGGTCCTACAATGAGCAGTTCTTC.

This clone appeared a few times. The chain uses TRBV6-1 and TRBJ2-1, with unresolved D. Per germline, CDR1 MNHNS and CDR2 SASEGT. CDR3 length: 12 residues. V was pared by 2 bases and J by 4 bases, with 3 bases between. CDR3 nucleotides: TGTGCCAGCAGTGAATCGTACAATGAGCAGTTCTTC. Translated: CASSESYNEQFF.

The V gene is TRBV5-6, the J gene TRBJ2-3; 9 bases line up with TRBD2. Germline V gene lookup returns CDR1 SGHDT and CDR2 YYEEEE. Losses at the gene ends were 4 bases for V and 6 bases for J; bases not matched to a gene: 6. This CDR3 region has 14 residues. The chain's CDR3 is CASSKGLAIDTQYF. CDR3 DNA: TGTGCCAGCAGCAAGGGACTAGCAATTGATACGCAGTATTTT.

The chain has TRBV13 and TRBJ2-4, with TRBD2 matching over 7 bases. V lost 2 bases to trimming and J lost 2 bases; unmatched junction nucleotides: 9. The CDR3 length is 17 residues. Per germline, CDR1 PRHDT and CDR2 FYEKMQ (reference sequence). For the CDR3, the DNA is TGTGCCAGCAGCTTAAGGACCGGGGGACTAACCAAAAACATTCAGTACTTC. This encodes CASSLRTGGLTKNIQYF.

The J gene is TRBJ1-3, the V gene TRBV5-1; possibly TRBD1 for D (6 bases). This CDR3 spans 16 amino acids. V shed 0 bases and J shed 0 bases, with 10 bases lying between them. Germline V lookup: CDR1 SGHRS, CDR2 YFSETQ. CDR3 nucleotides: TGCGCCAGCAGCTTGGAGGGGGGGGTCTCTGGAAACACCATATATTTT. Amino acid sequence: CASSLEGGVSGNTIYF.